The 32 T cell receptor beta chains presented below share a single source sample, sequenced in a study of blood T cell repertoires in COVID-19. Sequencing was performed with immunoSEQ multiplex PCR; in TCRdb, only in-frame clones are kept and a portion is missing. The sample has about 350,000 clones; about nine tenths are singletons. Sequencing used PBMCs or T cells enriched from blood (not recorded which). The receptors here all came from a woman in her 30s who had been exposed to COVID-19.

This clone appeared a single time. The chain employs TRBV6-5 and TRBJ1-1; TRBD1 aligns across 7 bases. V lost 6 bases to trimming and J lost 0 bases; unmatched junction nucleotides: 1. The CDR3 totals 13 residues. The germline gives CDR1 MNHEY, CDR2 SVGAGI. CDR3 coding DNA: TGTGCCAGCAGGGGACAGATGAACACTGAAGCTTTCTTT. This encodes CASRGQMNTEAFF.

The V and J genes are TRBV27 and TRBJ1-2; D remains ambiguous. This CDR3 spans 17 amino acids. Trimming shortened V by 0 bases and J by 4 bases, and 18 bases separated the two germline ends. Germline assignment: CDR1 MNHEY and CDR2 SMNVEV (reference sequence). The CDR3 DNA is TGTGCCAGCAGTTTATCGGTAGATCTACTCGGTGGCTATGGCTACACCTTC. Amino acids: CASSLSVDLLGGYGYTF.

The V gene is TRBV9, the J gene TRBJ2-7; TRBD2 aligns across 10 bases. J was trimmed by 7 bases and V by 2 bases; bases with no gene match: 9. The germline V gene encodes CDR1 SGDLS and CDR2 YYNGEE. This CDR3 comprises 15 residues. As DNA, the CDR3 is TGTGCCAGCAGCGTGGACAGCGGGAGGGTTCGGGAGCAGTACTTC. It specifies CASSVDSGRVREQYF. Filled out from reference TRBV9 and TRBJ2-7, the complete variable domain reads DSGVTQTPKHLITATGQRVTLRCSPRSGDLSVYWYQQSLDQGLQFLIQYYNGEERAKGNILERFSAQQFPDLHSELNLSSLELGDSALYFCASSVDSGRVREQYFGPGTRLTVT.

The chain employs TRBV3-1 (or the pseudogene TRBV3-2) and TRBJ1-1; tentatively, D is TRBD1 (5 bases). Trimming left V 5 bases short and J 3 bases short, with 16 bases between. CDR1 is LGHDT, CDR2 YNNKEL, per germline (reference sequence). This CDR3 spans 15 amino acids. The DNA of the CDR3 is TGTGCCAGCAGCAACGGGCGGGGGGTGGACACTGAAGCTTTCTTT. Translation gives CASSNGRGVDTEAFF.

V gene TRBV5-5 combines with J gene TRBJ2-7, with TRBD1 as a possible D gene (6 bases). The germline CDR1 and CDR2 sequences are SGHKS and YYEKEE (reference sequence). CDR3 length: 12 residues. The V end was cut by 2 bases, the J end by 7 bases, with 10 bases between. The chain's CDR3 is CASSFQGWEQYF. CDR3 bases: TGTGCCAGCAGCTTTCAGGGGTGGGAGCAGTACTTC. Looking up the rest from reference TRBV5-5 and TRBJ2-7 gives the full variable domain: DAGVTQSPTHLIKTRGQQVTLRCSPISGHKSVSWYQQVLGQGPQFIFQYYEKEERGRGNFPDRFSARQFPNYSSELNVNALLLGDSALYLCASSFQGWEQYFGPGTRLTVT.

The V gene is TRBV15, the J gene TRBJ1-2; D unresolved. V was pared by 5 bases and J by 8 bases, with 18 bases between. CDR3 length: 14 residues. The germline CDR1 and CDR2 sequences are LNHNV and YYDKDF (reference sequence). The CDR3 DNA sequence: TGTGCCACCAGCCCAGAGGGAGGGTGGAGGGGCTACACCTTC. Translation gives CATSPEGGWRGYTF.

This clone was observed a single time. The chain couples TRBV19 to TRBJ2-1; 7 bases are shared with TRBD1. CDR3 length: 15 residues. Germline lookup yields CDR1 LNHDA and CDR2 SQIVND (reference sequence). V was clipped by 7 bases and J by 1 base; unmatched bases: 7. CDR3 protein: CASTGTVYSYNEQFF. The CDR3 DNA is TGTGCCAGTACGGGGACAGTCTATTCCTACAATGAGCAGTTCTTC.

The CDR3 protein is CAIARGQMNTEAFF. The CDR3 DNA is TGTGCCATCGCTCGCGGACAGATGAACACTGAAGCTTTCTTT. V usage is TRBV10-3 and J usage is TRBJ1-1; D is perhaps TRBD1 (6 bases). Trimming took 8 bases from V and 0 from J, leaving 13 bases between them. The CDR3 is 14 residues long. Germline loops: CDR1 ENHRY, CDR2 SYGVKD.

V usage is TRBV6-2 or TRBV6-3 and J usage is TRBJ2-3; TRBD1 agrees at 11 bases. This CDR3 has 16 amino acids. The J segment lost 4 bases and the V segment lost 6 bases, leaving 9 bases of the junction unmatched. Germline loops: CDR1 MNHEY, CDR2 SVGEGT. Here the CDR3 reads CASSQPPGQGADTQYF. The CDR3 region has the DNA TGTGCCAGCAGCCAACCACCGGGACAGGGGGCAGATACGCAGTATTTT.

In its sample, this clone was seen once. The chain combines TRBV24-1 with TRBJ2-1, with 9 positions matching TRBD2. The V and J ends lost 4 bases and 5 bases, in that order; junction bases with no gene match: 5. The length of the CDR3 is 15 residues. CDR1 and CDR2 (germline): KGHDR, SFDVKD. CDR3 loop: CATSERTSDHNEQFF. The CDR3 DNA sequence: TGTGCCACCAGTGAACGGACTAGCGATCACAATGAGCAGTTCTTC.

On this clone itself: At the DNA level, this CDR3 is encoded by other sequences in the same sample as well. This chain links TRBV18 with TRBJ2-5; D perhaps matches TRBD2 (5 bases). Germline V gene data show CDR1 as KGHSH and CDR2 as LQKENI. V gave up 3 bases and J gave up 3 bases, with 5 bases separating them. The CDR3 consists of 12 residues. The CDR3 DNA follows: TGTGCCAGCTCACCGGGAGAAGAGACCCAGTACTTC. This sequence encodes CASSPGEETQYF. The full variable domain, with the rest looked up from reference TRBV18 and TRBJ2-5, is NAGVMQNPRHLVRRRGQEARLRCSPMKGHSHVYWYRQLPEEGLKFMVYLQKENIIDESGMPKERFSAEFPKEGPSILRIQQVVRGDSAAYFCASSPGEETQYFGPGTRLLVL.

The rearrangement joins TRBV27 to TRBJ1-1; TRBD1 might be the D (5 bases). This CDR3 region has 14 residues. Germline V gene data show CDR1 as MNHEY and CDR2 as SMNVEV (reference sequence). The germline V and J ends were trimmed by 6 bases and 4 bases, with 15 bases remaining between them. The CDR3 region has the DNA TGTGCCAGCAGCAGGCCAGGGAAACTCACTGAAGCTTTCTTT. Residues: CASSRPGKLTEAFF.

This clone was found once. Other DNA variants within this sample encode the same CDR3. This chain connects TRBV6-5 to TRBJ2-3, with TRBD1 matching over 9 bases. The CDR3 runs to 13 residues. The V and J ends lost 6 bases and 3 bases, in that order; junction bases with no gene match: 1. Per the germline V gene, CDR1 is MNHEY and CDR2 is SVGAGI. This chain's CDR3 is CASRTGGTDTQYF. The DNA for the CDR3 is TGTGCCAGCAGGACAGGGGGTACAGATACGCAGTATTTT.

This clone has only a few counts. The gene calls are TRBV5-8 and TRBJ2-3; 10 bases are shared with TRBD2. This CDR3 region has 15 residues. From germline, CDR1 is SGHTS and CDR2 YDEGEE. The junction had 6 bases not matched to a gene; V was cut back by 4 bases and J by 4 bases. The CDR3 reads CASSPEGTSADTQYF. The CDR3 nucleotides read TGTGCCAGCAGCCCGGAAGGGACTAGCGCAGATACGCAGTATTTT. Full variable domain (remainder filled in from reference TRBV5-8 and TRBJ2-3): EAGVTQSPTHLIKTRGQQATLRCSPISGHTSVYWYQQALGLGLQFLLWYDEGEERNRGNFPPRFSGRQFPNYSSELNVNALELEDSALYLCASSPEGTSADTQYFGPGTRLTVL.

V is TRBV27 and J is TRBJ2-7; 7 positions match TRBD1. This CDR3 contains 16 residues. From germline, CDR1 is MNHEY and CDR2 SMNVEV (reference sequence). V lost 3 bases and J lost 2; bases outside the gene matches: 10. The CDR3 sequence: CASSLFGTELTYEQYF. In DNA form, the CDR3 reads TGTGCCAGCAGTTTGTTTGGGACAGAACTAACCTACGAGCAGTACTTC.

This clone was observed once. V is TRBV3-1 (or the pseudogene TRBV3-2) and J is TRBJ1-2; 10 bases are a match to TRBD1. The CDR3 has 16 amino acids. CDR1 is LGHDT and CDR2 is YNNKEL in the germline V gene (reference sequence). V was pared by 0 bases and J by 4 bases, with 5 bases of the junction left unmatched. Here the CDR3 reads CASSQDLGTGAYGYTF. The CDR3 region has the DNA TGTGCCAGCAGCCAAGATTTAGGGACAGGGGCCTATGGCTACACCTTC.

V usage is TRBV27 and J usage is TRBJ2-1, with 12 bases aligning to TRBD2. Unmatched junction bases numbered 14, after V lost 8 bases and J lost 12 bases. There are 15 residues in the CDR3. Germline V gene data show CDR1 as MNHEY and CDR2 as SMNVEV (reference sequence). Here the CDR3 DNA reads TGTGCCAGCTCCCTCGGGCCTAGCGGGAGGGCGGGGCAGTTCTTC. Its translation: CASSLGPSGRAGQFF.

The chain has TRBV5-6 and TRBJ2-7, with 7 nucleotides matching TRBD1. CDR3 size: 14 residues. Germline CDR1 and CDR2: SGHDT and YYEEEE. Trimming removed 6 bases from V and 2 bases from J; junction bases left unmatched: 8. The CDR3 loop is CASTVDRWAYEQYF. The CDR3 DNA follows: TGTGCCAGCACCGTGGACAGGTGGGCCTACGAGCAGTACTTC. Drawing the rest from reference TRBV5-6 and TRBJ2-7, the complete variable domain is DAGVTQSPTHLIKTRGQQVTLRCSPKSGHDTVSWYQQALGQGPQFIFQYYEEEERQRGNFPDRFSGHQFPNYSSELNVNALLLGDSALYLCASTVDRWAYEQYFGPGTRLTVT.

The chain combines TRBV9 with TRBJ2-3; 9 nucleotides match TRBD1. V gave up 0 bases and J gave up 4 bases; unmatched junction bases: 3. The CDR3 contains 15 residues. CDR1 and CDR2 (germline): SGDLS, YYNGEE. The CDR3 DNA follows: TGTGCCAGCAGCGTAGTCGGGACAGGGCCAGATACGCAGTATTTT. Protein: CASSVVGTGPDTQYF.

Note on this clone: Other DNA sequences of this sample code for an identical CDR3. The chain links TRBV5-1 to TRBJ2-2; TRBD1 is a possible D gene (6 bases). The CDR3 spans 14 residues. From germline, CDR1 is SGHRS and CDR2 YFSETQ. V lost 5 bases and J lost 0, with 8 bases in between. The CDR3 DNA is TGCGCCAGCAGTCAGGGGACGAACACCGGGGAGCTGTTTTTT. It specifies CASSQGTNTGELFF.

V gene TRBV28 combines with J gene TRBJ1-6; D ambiguous. Germline V gives CDR1 MDHEN, CDR2 SYDVKM. This CDR3 comprises 12 residues. V lost 6 bases and J 7 bases, leaving 7 bases between the germline ends. The CDR3 region has the DNA TGTGCCAGCAGGCCGACAAATTCACCCCTCCACTTT. Residues: CASRPTNSPLHF.

The chain combines TRBV28 with TRBJ1-5; 8 bases fit TRBD1. CDR3 length: 14 residues. J was trimmed by 9 bases and V by 5 bases; bases with no gene match: 9. CDR1 and CDR2 from the germline V gene are MDHEN and SYDVKM. The CDR3 DNA follows: TGTGCCAGCAGTCGTGGGCAGGGGGCAAGGCCCCAGCATTTT. Protein: CASSRGQGARPQHF. Looking up the rest from reference TRBV28 and TRBJ1-5 gives the full variable domain: DVKVTQSSRYLVKRTGEKVFLECVQDMDHENMFWYRQDPGLGLRLIYFSYDVKMKEKGDIPEGYSVSREKKERFSLILESASTNQTSMYLCASSRGQGARPQHFGDGTRLSIL.

This chain links TRBV18 with TRBJ2-7; 7 bases line up with TRBD2. The CDR3 covers 14 residues. Per germline, CDR1 KGHSH and CDR2 LQKENI. Germline trimming cut 3 bases from V and 3 bases from J; bases unmatched to any gene: 5. Here the CDR3 reads CASSPLAANYEQYF. CDR3 coding DNA: TGTGCCAGCTCACCTCTAGCGGCAAACTACGAGCAGTACTTC.

V usage is TRBV27 and J usage is TRBJ2-7; perhaps TRBD1 as D (6 bases). Germline assignment: CDR1 MNHEY and CDR2 SMNVEV (reference sequence). The CDR3 covers 15 residues. The V end lost 4 bases, the J end lost 2 bases, and 15 bases lay between the germline ends. The DNA for the CDR3 is TGTGCCAGCAGTTCCCTACAGGGCTTGGCCTACGAGCAGTACTTC. Protein: CASSSLQGLAYEQYF.

V usage is TRBV6-5 and J usage is TRBJ1-5; the D is unclear. The CDR3 has 13 amino acids. Germline CDR1 is MNHEY and CDR2 is SVGAGI. The ends were cut back, 2 bases at V and 4 bases at J, with 6 bases in the middle. CDR3 coding DNA: TGTGCCAGCAGTTACGATGCGAATCAGCCCCAGCATTTT. This sequence encodes CASSYDANQPQHF.

This chain joins TRBV9 and TRBJ2-7, with 7 nucleotides matching TRBD2. V was pared by 1 base and J by 2 bases, with 3 bases of the junction left unmatched. The CDR3 contains 14 residues. Germline V gene lookup returns CDR1 SGDLS and CDR2 YYNGEE. The CDR3 DNA follows: TGTGCCAGCAGCGTAACTAGCGTGACCTACGAGCAGTACTTC. Amino acid sequence: CASSVTSVTYEQYF.

CDR3 coding DNA: TGCGCCAGCAGCTTGGCGTCCAACCTACGGTCCGGGTTTGGCACCGGGGAGCTGTTTTTT. Protein: CASSLASNLRSGFGTGELFF. This rearrangement joins TRBV5-1 to TRBJ2-2, with unresolved D. Germline assignment: CDR1 SGHRS and CDR2 YFSETQ. V gave up 0 bases and J gave up 4 bases, with 25 bases separating them. The CDR3 length is 20 residues.

V usage is TRBV24-1 and J usage is TRBJ1-6; 7 nucleotides align to TRBD1. With 2 bases clipped from V and 5 bases from J, the junction kept 8 bases outside the gene matches. CDR1 and CDR2 from the germline V gene are KGHDR and SFDVKD. The CDR3 consists of 17 residues. CDR3 nucleotide sequence: TGTGCCACCAGTGATTCGGGACAGCCCCAGGATAATTCACCCCTCCACTTT. Translating gives CATSDSGQPQDNSPLHF.

The rearrangement uses TRBV5-3 and TRBJ2-3; the D gene is possibly TRBD2 (5 bases). TRBV5-3 is given ORF status, its function remaining uncertain. CDR3 length: 16 amino acids. The V end lost 4 bases, the J end lost 0 bases, and 15 bases lay between the germline ends. The CDR3: CARSPLPAGSTDTQYF. CDR3 in DNA: TGTGCCAGAAGCCCCCTTCCTGCGGGTAGCACAGATACGCAGTATTTT.

The chain joins TRBV7-3 to TRBJ2-3; TRBD1 matches 7 bases. V lost 0 bases and J lost 4; bases outside the gene matches: 4. CDR1 and CDR2 (germline): SGHTA, FQGTGA. This CDR3 comprises 15 residues. CDR3 sequence: CASSLTGGSADTQYF. CDR3 in DNA: TGTGCCAGCAGCTTAACAGGGGGCTCGGCAGATACGCAGTATTTT.

The V gene is TRBV3-1 (or the pseudogene TRBV3-2), the J gene TRBJ2-5; 11 positions agree with TRBD2. The CDR3 has 16 residues. Germline loops: CDR1 LGHDT, CDR2 YNNKEL (reference sequence). The V segment lost 0 bases and the J segment 5 bases; nucleotides outside the gene matches: 5. CDR3 in amino acids: CASSQDPTSGKETQYF. The CDR3, as DNA: TGTGCCAGCAGCCAAGATCCGACTAGCGGGAAGGAGACCCAGTACTTC.

This clone appeared a few times. The V and J genes are TRBV5-1 and TRBJ2-2, with 13 bases matching TRBD2. Trimming at V came to 6 bases and at J to 2 bases, leaving 4 bases not matched to a gene. CDR3 length: 16 amino acids. Germline assignment: CDR1 SGHRS and CDR2 YFSETQ. The DNA of the CDR3 is TGCGCCAGCACTCGACTAGCGGGAGGAAACACCGGGGAGCTGTTTTTT. Its protein product is CASTRLAGGNTGELFF.